What follows is one T cell receptor (beta chain) and its context. The data were obtained in a study of Ad26.COV2.S vaccination and SARS-CoV-2 variants. Using immunoSEQ multiplex PCR, the repertoire was profiled, and TCRdb retains in-frame clones only, with some absent. This sample has roughly 380,000 clones, with 92% found just once. The CDR3 extends over 14 amino acids. CDR1 and CDR2 (germline): MNHNY, SVGAGI (reference sequence). V shed 5 bases and J shed 3 bases, with 12 bases lying between them. The specimen comprised peripheral blood, sampled after recovery from COVID-19. The chain has TRBV6-6 and TRBJ2-3, with a tentative D call TRBD2 (6 bases). This TCR came from a human donor who had recovered from COVID-19. In DNA form, the CDR3 reads TGTGCCAGCAGTCCCCTCCGGGGGACAGATACGCAGTATTTT. This encodes CASSPLRGTDTQYF.